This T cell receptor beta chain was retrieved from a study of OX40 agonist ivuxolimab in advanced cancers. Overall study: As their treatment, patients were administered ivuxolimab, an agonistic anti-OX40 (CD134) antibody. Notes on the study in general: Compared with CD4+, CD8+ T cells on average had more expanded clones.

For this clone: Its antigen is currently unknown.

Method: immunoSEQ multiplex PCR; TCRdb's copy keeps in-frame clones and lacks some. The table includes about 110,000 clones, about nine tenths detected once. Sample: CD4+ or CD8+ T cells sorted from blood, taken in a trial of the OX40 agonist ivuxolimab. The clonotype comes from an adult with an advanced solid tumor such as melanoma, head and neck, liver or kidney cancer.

The chain's CDR3 is CASRTGPSSYEQYF. In nucleotides, the CDR3 is TGCGCCAGCAGAACGGGACCGAGCTCCTACGAGCAGTACTTC. The chain carries TRBV5-1 and TRBJ2-7; the D gene could be TRBD1 or TRBD2 (5 bases each). Trimming removed 5 bases from V and 0 bases from J, with 12 bases in between. The CDR3 length is 14 residues. Germline values: CDR1 SGHRS, CDR2 YFSETQ.